This T cell receptor beta chain derives from a study of blood T cell repertoires in COVID-19. The CDR3 contains 15 residues. V dropped 7 bases and J dropped 3; count of bases not matched to a gene: 9. Looked up from germline, CDR1 is LNHNV and CDR2 is YYDKDF (reference sequence). TCRdb keeps only in-frame clones here, not all; method: immunoSEQ multiplex PCR. The sample holds almost 300,000 clones, around nine tenths seen once. V is TRBV15 and J is TRBJ1-5; 7 nucleotides agree with TRBD1. Specimen: peripheral blood. The source of this sequence is a man aged 65 to 79 with acute or convalescent COVID-19. DNA for the CDR3: TGTGCCACCACCCGGACAGGCTACCCCAATCAGCCCCAGCATTTT. This gives the protein CATTRTGYPNQPQHF.